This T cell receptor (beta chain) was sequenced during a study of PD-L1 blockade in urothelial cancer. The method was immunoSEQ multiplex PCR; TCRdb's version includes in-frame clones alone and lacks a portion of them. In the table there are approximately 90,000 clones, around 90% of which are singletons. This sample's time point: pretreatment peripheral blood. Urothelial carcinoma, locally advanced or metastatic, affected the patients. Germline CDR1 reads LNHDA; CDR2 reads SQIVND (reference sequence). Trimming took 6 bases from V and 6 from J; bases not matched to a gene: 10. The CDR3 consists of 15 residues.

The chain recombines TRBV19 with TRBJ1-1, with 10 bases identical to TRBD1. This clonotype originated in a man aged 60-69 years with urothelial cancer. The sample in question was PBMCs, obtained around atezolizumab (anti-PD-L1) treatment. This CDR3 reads CASRPRDRGIAEAFF. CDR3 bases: TGTGCCAGTAGACCTCGGGACAGGGGTATAGCTGAAGCTTTCTTT. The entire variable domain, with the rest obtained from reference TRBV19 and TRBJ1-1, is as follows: DGGITQSPKYLFRKEGQNVTLSCEQNLNHDAMYWYRQDPGQGLRLIYYSQIVNDFQKGDIAEGYSVSREKKESFPLTVTSAQKNPTAFYLCASRPRDRGIAEAFFGQGTRLTVV.